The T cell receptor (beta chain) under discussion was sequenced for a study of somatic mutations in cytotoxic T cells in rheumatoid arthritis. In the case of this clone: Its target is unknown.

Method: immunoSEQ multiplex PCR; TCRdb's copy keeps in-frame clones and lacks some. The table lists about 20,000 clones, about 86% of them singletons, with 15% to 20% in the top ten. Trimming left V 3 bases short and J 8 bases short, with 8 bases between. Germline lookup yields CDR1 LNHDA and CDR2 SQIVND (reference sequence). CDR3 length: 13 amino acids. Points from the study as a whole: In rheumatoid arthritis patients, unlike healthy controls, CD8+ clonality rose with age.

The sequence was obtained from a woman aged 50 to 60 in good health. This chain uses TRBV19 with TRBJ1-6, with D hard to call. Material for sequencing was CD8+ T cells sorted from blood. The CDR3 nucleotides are TGTGCCAGTAGTATGGTGGGGTATTCACCCCTCCACTTT. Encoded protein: CASSMVGYSPLHF.